This T cell receptor beta chain is from a study of blood T cells in healthy people across ages. Study background: Template switching caught about one barcoded beta molecule for each two T cells.

The CDR3 has 16 residues. V trimming: 0 bases; J trimming: 5 bases; junction bases outside the gene matches: 5. CDR1 is MGHRA, CDR2 YSYEKL, per germline. Findings and caveats of the study: Significant beta diversity loss was already apparent by age roughly 40, declining roughly linearly. Versus aged donors, long-lived donors had higher diversity and more naive CD4+ cells.

As concerns this clonotype: Its antigen remains unidentified.

Sample-barcoded 5' priming and a J-beta primer mix drove a second PCR of roughly 6 to 12 cycles. One entry per CDR3 protein, called by TCRdb with MiXCR from the 5' RACE reads. The data hold some 1.5 million distinct CDR3 sequences, with about 42% observed a single time. Ranging in age from about 6 to 100, the donors were healthy Caucasian individuals from Russia. The TCR sequence derives from a woman younger than 30 in good health. The chain joins TRBV4-1 to TRBJ2-5, with TRBD1 matching 11 bases. What was sequenced was blood. CDR3 region: CASSQEGTGGFETQYF. CDR3 sequence (DNA): TGCGCCAGCAGCCAAGAGGGGACAGGGGGTTTTGAGACCCAGTACTTC.